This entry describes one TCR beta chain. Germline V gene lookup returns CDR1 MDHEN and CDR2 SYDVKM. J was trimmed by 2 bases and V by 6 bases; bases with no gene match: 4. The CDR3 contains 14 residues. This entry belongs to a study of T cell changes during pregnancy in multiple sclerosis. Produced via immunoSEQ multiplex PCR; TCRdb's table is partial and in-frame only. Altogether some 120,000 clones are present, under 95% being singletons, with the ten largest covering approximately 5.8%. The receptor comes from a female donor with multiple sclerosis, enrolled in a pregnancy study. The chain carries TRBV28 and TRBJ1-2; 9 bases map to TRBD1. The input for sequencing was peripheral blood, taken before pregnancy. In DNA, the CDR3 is TGTGCCAGCAGGGGGACAGGGCGAAACTATGGCTACACCTTC. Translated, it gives CASRGTGRNYGYTF.